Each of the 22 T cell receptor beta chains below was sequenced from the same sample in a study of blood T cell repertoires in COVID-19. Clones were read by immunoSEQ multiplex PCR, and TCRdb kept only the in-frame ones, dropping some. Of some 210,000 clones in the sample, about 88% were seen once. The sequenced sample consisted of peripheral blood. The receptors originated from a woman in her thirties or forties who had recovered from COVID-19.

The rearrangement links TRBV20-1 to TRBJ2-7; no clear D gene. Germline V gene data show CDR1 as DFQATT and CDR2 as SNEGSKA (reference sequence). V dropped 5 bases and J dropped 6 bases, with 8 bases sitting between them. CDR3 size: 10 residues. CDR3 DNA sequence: TGCAGTGCTGACTGTTGCGAGCAGTACTTC. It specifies CSADCCEQYF.

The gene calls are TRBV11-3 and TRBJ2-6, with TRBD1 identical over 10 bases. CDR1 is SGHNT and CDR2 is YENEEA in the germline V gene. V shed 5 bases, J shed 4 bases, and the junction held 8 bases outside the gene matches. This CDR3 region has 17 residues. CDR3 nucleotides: TGTGCCAGCAGCCCCGGGACAGGGGAGTCCGGGGCCAACGTCCTGACTTTC. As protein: CASSPGTGESGANVLTF.

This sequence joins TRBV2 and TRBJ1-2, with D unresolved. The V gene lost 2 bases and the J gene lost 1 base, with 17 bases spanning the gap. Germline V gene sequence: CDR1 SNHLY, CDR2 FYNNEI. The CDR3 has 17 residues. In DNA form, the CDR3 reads TGTGCCAGCAGTGAATTTATTGGAACAGATTTTAACTATGGCTACACCTTC. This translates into CASSEFIGTDFNYGYTF.

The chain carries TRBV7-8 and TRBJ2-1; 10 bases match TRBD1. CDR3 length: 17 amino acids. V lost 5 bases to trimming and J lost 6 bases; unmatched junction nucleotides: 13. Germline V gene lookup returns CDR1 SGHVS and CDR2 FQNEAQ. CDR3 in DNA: TGTGCCAGCAGCCTCCGAATTCCGGGACAGGGGATCAATGAGCAGTTCTTC. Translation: CASSLRIPGQGINEQFF.

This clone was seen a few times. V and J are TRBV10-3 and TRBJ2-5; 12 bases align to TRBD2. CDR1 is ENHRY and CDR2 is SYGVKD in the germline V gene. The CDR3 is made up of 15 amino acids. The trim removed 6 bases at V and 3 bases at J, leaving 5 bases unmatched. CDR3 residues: CAIRPSGRVEETQYF. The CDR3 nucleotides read TGTGCCATCAGACCTAGCGGGAGGGTTGAAGAGACCCAGTACTTC.

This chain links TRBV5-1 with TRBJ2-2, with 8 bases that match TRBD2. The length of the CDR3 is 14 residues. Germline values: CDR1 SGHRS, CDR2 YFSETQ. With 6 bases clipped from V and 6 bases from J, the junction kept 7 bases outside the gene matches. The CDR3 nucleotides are TGCGCCAGCACTAACGGAGCGGGAGCCGGGGAGCTGTTTTTT. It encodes CASTNGAGAGELFF.

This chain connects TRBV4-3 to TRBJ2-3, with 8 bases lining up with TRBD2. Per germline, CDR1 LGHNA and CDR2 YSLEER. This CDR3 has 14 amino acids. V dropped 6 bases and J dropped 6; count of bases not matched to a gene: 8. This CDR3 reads CASSRRLASDTQYF. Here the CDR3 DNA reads TGCGCCAGCAGTCGCAGACTAGCGTCGGATACGCAGTATTTT.

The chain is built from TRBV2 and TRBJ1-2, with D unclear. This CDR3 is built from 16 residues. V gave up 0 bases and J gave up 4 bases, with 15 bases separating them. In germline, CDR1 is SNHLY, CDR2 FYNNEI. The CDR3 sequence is CASSEAMTAVGYGYTF. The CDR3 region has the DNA TGTGCCAGCAGTGAAGCCATGACGGCGGTAGGCTATGGCTACACCTTC.

DNA for the CDR3: TGTGCCACCAGTGAACCGGGACAGGGGAACAATGAGCAGTTCTTC. It yields the protein CATSEPGQGNNEQFF. The chain employs TRBV24-1 and TRBJ2-1, with 10 bases fitting TRBD1. The CDR3 sequence is 15 residues long. J lost 5 bases, V lost 4 bases, and 4 bases had no gene match. Germline V gene lookup returns CDR1 KGHDR and CDR2 SFDVKD.

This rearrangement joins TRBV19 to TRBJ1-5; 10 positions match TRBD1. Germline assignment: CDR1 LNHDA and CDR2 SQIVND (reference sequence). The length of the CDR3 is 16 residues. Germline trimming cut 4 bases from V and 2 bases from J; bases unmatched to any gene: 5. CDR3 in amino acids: CASSRLGTGGNQPQHF. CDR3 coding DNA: TGTGCCAGTAGTAGGCTAGGGACAGGGGGCAATCAGCCCCAGCATTTT.

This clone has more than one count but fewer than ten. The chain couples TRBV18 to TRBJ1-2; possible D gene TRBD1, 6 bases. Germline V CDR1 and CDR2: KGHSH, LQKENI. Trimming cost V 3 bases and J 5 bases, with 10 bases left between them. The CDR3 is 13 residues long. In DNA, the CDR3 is TGTGCCAGCTCACCCCACAGGGCGTATGGCTACACCTTC. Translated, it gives CASSPHRAYGYTF.

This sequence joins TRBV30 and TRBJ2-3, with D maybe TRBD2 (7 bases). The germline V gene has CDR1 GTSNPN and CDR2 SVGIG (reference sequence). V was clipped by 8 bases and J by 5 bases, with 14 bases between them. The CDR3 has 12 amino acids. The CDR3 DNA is TGTGCCCAGGGGAGGGGCCAAGATACGCAGTATTTT. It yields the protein CAQGRGQDTQYF. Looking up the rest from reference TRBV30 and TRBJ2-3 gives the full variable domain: SQTIHQWPATLVQPVGSPLSLECTVEGTSNPNLYWYRQAAGRGLQLLFYSVGIGQISSEVPQNLSASRPQDRQFILSSKKLLLSDSGFYLCAQGRGQDTQYFGPGTRLTVL.

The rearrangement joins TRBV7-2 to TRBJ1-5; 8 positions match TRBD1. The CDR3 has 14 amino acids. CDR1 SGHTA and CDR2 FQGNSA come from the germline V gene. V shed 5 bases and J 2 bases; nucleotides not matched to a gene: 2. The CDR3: CASSTTGGNQPQHF. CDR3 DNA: TGTGCCAGCAGCACGACAGGGGGCAATCAGCCCCAGCATTTT.

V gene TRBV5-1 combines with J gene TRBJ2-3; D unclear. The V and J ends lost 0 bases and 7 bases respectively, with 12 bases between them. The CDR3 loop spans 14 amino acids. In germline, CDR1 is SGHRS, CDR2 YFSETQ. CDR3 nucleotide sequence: TGCGCCAGCAGCTTGGGAGAGGATCCTAATACGCAGTATTTT. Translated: CASSLGEDPNTQYF.

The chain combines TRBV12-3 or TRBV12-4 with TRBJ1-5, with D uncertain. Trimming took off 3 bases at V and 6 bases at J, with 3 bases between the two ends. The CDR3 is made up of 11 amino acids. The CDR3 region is CASSLSQPQHF. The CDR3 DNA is TGTGCCAGCAGTTTGAGTCAGCCCCAGCATTTT.

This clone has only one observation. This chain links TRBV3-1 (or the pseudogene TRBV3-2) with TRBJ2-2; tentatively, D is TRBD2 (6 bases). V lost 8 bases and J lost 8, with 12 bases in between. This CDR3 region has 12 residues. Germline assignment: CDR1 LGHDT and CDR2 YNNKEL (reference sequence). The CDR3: CASRRAGGELFF. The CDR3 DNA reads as TGTGCCAGCCGCAGGGCGGGGGGGGAGCTGTTTTTT.

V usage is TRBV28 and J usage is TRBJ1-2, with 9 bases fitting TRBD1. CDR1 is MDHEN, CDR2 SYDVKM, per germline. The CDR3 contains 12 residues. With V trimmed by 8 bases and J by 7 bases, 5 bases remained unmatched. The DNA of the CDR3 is TGTGCCAGCTTACAGGGGGCGCGTGGCTACACCTTC. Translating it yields CASLQGARGYTF.

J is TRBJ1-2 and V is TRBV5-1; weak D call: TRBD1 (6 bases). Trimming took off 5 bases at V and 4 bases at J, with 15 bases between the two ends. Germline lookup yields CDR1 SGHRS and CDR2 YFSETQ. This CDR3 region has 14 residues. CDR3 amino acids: CASRSQGPSYGYTF. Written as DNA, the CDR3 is TGCGCCAGCAGATCACAGGGCCCTTCCTATGGCTACACCTTC.

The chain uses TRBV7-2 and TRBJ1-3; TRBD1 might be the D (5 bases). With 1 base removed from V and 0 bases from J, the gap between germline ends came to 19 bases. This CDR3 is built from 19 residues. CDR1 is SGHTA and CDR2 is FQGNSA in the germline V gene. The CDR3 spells CASSLEVVSGLGSGNTIYF. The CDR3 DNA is TGTGCCAGCAGCTTAGAAGTAGTTTCAGGGCTGGGCTCTGGAAACACCATATATTTT.

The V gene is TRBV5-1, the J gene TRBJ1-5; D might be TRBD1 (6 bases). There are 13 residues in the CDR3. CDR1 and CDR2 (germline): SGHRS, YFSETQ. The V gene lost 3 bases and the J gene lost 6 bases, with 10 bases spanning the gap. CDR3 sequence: CASSSVQGQPQHF. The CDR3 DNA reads TGCGCCAGCAGCTCTGTACAGGGTCAGCCCCAGCATTTT.

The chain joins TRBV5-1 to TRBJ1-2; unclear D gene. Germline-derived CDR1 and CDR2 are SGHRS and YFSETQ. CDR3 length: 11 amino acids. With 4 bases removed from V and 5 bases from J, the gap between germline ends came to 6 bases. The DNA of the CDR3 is TGCGCCAGCAGCGCAGAATATGGCTACACCTTC. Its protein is CASSAEYGYTF.

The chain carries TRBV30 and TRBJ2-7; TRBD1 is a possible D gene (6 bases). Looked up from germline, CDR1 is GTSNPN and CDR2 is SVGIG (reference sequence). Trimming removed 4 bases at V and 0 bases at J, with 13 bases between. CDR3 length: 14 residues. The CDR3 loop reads CAWTGARSSYEQYF. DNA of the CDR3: TGTGCCTGGACAGGGGCCCGAAGCTCCTACGAGCAGTACTTC.